The 2 T cell receptor beta chains below all came from one sample that was sequenced in a study of CD8 T cell repertoires and HIV-1 epitope variants. Generated by immunoSEQ multiplex PCR, the TCRdb table keeps only in-frame clones and is missing some. Here the sample spans thousands of clones, approximately 62% being singletons. For these receptors, no antigen is known. What was sequenced was cultured CD8+ T cells derived from PBMCs. The receptors stem from a male donor with HIV.

The V gene is TRBV7-9, the J gene TRBJ1-1, with 9 bases that match TRBD1. Germline assignment: CDR1 SEHNR and CDR2 FQNEAQ (reference sequence). CDR3 length: 12 amino acids. The V segment lost 8 bases and the J segment 3 bases; nucleotides outside the gene matches: 1. CDR3 in DNA: TGTGCCAGCCGACAGGGGGACACTGAAGCTTTCTTT. Amino acids: CASRQGDTEAFF.

This clone was counted only a few times. The V gene is TRBV5-1, the J gene TRBJ2-7; D call uncertain. Germline loops: CDR1 SGHRS, CDR2 YFSETQ. This CDR3 has 15 residues. Trimming removed 2 bases from V and 0 bases from J, with 12 bases in between. The DNA for the CDR3 is TGCGCCAGCAGCTTAGGCTCGACCAACTCCTACGAGCAGTACTTC. It specifies CASSLGSTNSYEQYF. The variable domain in full, completed from reference TRBV5-1 and TRBJ2-7, reads KAGVTQTPRYLIKTRGQQVTLSCSPISGHRSVSWYQQTPGQGLQFLFEYFSETQRNKGNFPGRFSGRQFSNSRSEMNVSTLELGDSALYLCASSLGSTNSYEQYFGPGTRLTVT.